The rows below give T cell receptor beta chains drawn from one sample of a study of a mutant IDH1 vaccine in newly diagnosed glioma. TCRdb keeps only in-frame clones here, not all; method: immunoSEQ multiplex PCR. This sample yields about 30,000 clones, of which around 80% are seen a single time; around 10% belongs to the top ten. These TCRs' antigens remain unknown. Sequencing used PBMCs, obtained from a glioma patient whose treatment included an IDH1 peptide vaccine. Receptors were obtained from a woman in her forties with glioma. The CDR3 runs from the conserved cysteine through the conserved F or W. A D gene is named only where the DNA matches it firmly. The size field is filled for only some rows; it gives once, few, many or a size class.

CDR3 protein	CDR3 DNA	J gene	V gene	D gene	clone size
CASTREDRGRLQYF	TGTGCCAGCACCCGGGAGGACAGGGGAAGATTGCAGTACTTC	TRBJ2-7	TRBV14	TRBD1	.
CSVPPGTPEGYGYTF	TGCAGCGTTCCCCCGGGCACCCCGGAGGGCTATGGCTACACCTTC	TRBJ1-2	TRBV29-1	.	.
CASSEPPPGWRGRAGELFF	TGCGCCAGCAGTGAGCCGCCCCCAGGGTGGCGGGGAAGGGCCGGGGAGCTGTTTTTT	TRBJ2-2	TRBV10-2	.	.
CASSASQGFTGELFF	TGTGCCAGCAGTGCCTCGCAGGGATTCACCGGGGAGCTGTTTTTT	TRBJ2-2	TRBV6-1	.	.
CAWREKKSPYEQYF	TGTGCCTGGAGGGAGAAAAAGAGCCCCTACGAGCAGTACTTC	TRBJ2-7	TRBV30	.	.
CASSVARQEDGNTIYF	TGTGCCAGCAGCGTAGCTCGGCAGGAGGACGGAAACACCATATATTTT	TRBJ1-3	TRBV9	.	.
CASEGPPGNTEAFF	TGTGCCAGCGAAGGACCTCCGGGGAACACTGAAGCTTTCTTT	TRBJ1-1	TRBV7-9	.	few
CASSYLGVGGDEKLFF	TGTGCCAGCAGTTACTTGGGGGTTGGGGGGGATGAAAAACTGTTTTTT	TRBJ1-4	TRBV6-5	.	.
CASSSRDSSNTEAFF	TGTGCCAGCAGCTCCCGGGACAGCTCGAACACTGAAGCTTTCTTT	TRBJ1-1	TRBV11-2	TRBD1	.
CASPRRQASSYEQYF	TGCGCCAGCCCTCGCCGACAGGCTAGCTCCTACGAGCAGTACTTC	TRBJ2-7	TRBV10-1	.	.
CASSLGTGDYNEQFF	TGTGCCAGCAGCTTGGGGACAGGGGATTACAATGAGCAGTTCTTC	TRBJ2-1	TRBV5-8	TRBD1	.
CASSDRGAQSPLHF	TGCGCCAGCAGTGACAGGGGGGCCCAATCGCCCCTCCACTTT	TRBJ1-6	TRBV10-2	TRBD1	.
CSVTSGTYYGYTF	TGCAGCGTTACCTCAGGAACGTACTATGGCTACACCTTC	TRBJ1-2	TRBV29-1	.	few
CASSYSNTRGTEAFF	TGTGCCAGCAGTTACTCGAACACACGGGGTACTGAAGCTTTCTTT	TRBJ1-1	TRBV6-5	.	few
CASSLPPYNEQFF	TGCGCCAGCAGCTTGCCTCCCTACAATGAGCAGTTCTTC	TRBJ2-1	TRBV5-1	.	.
CAWRGPGQGALGYTF	TGTGCCTGGAGGGGCCCGGGACAGGGGGCGCTTGGCTACACCTTC	TRBJ1-2	TRBV30	TRBD1	.
CASSPGTGPSYEQYF	TGTGCCAGTAGTCCTGGGACAGGACCGTCCTACGAGCAGTACTTC	TRBJ2-7	TRBV19	TRBD1	.
CASSRTGLSSTDTQYF	TGTGCCAGCAGTCGGACAGGTCTTTCTAGCACAGATACGCAGTATTTT	TRBJ2-3	TRBV27	TRBD1	.
CASSLERAGDTQYF	TGTGCCAGCAGCCTCGAGCGGGCCGGTGATACGCAGTATTTT	TRBJ2-3	TRBV5-6	.	.
CASSYSLGQLNQPQHF	TGTGCCAGCAGTTACTCCTTGGGACAGCTCAATCAGCCCCAGCATTTT	TRBJ1-5	TRBV6-6	TRBD1	.
CASSLEAYEQYF	TGCGCCAGCAGCTTGGAGGCCTACGAGCAGTACTTC	TRBJ2-7	TRBV5-1	.	.
CASSSDGSGGEVDIQYF	TGTGCCAGCAGTTCTGATGGTAGCGGGGGGGAGGTAGACATTCAGTACTTC	TRBJ2-4	TRBV11-2	TRBD2	.
CASSSGGFNGYTF	TGTGCCAGCAGCTCAGGGGGCTTTAATGGCTACACCTTC	TRBJ1-2	TRBV7-9	TRBD1	few
CASSIYGDADTQYF	TGTGCCAGTAGTATCTACGGGGACGCAGATACGCAGTATTTT	TRBJ2-3	TRBV19	.	.
CASSQAWNRGDGYTF	TGCGCCAGCAGCCAAGCCTGGAACAGGGGGGATGGCTACACCTTC	TRBJ1-2	TRBV4-3	TRBD1	few
CASSLETESPLHF	TGTGCCAGCAGCTTAGAGACGGAGTCACCCCTCCACTTT	TRBJ1-6	TRBV7-9	.	.
CAWSVRGQWNTGELFF	TGTGCCTGGAGTGTACGGGGACAATGGAACACCGGGGAGCTGTTTTTT	TRBJ2-2	TRBV30	.	.
CASSPPGGNTGELFF	TGTGCCAGCTCACCACCAGGGGGAAACACCGGGGAGCTGTTTTTT	TRBJ2-2	TRBV18	.	.
CASSRDSGAPIEQYF	TGTGCCAGCTCACGGGATAGCGGGGCGCCCATCGAGCAGTACTTC	TRBJ2-7	TRBV18	TRBD2	once
CASSIGGLGDRHTDTQYF	TGTGCCAGTAGTATAGGAGGATTGGGGGACAGACACACAGATACGCAGTATTTT	TRBJ2-3	TRBV19	TRBD1	.
CAWNLLGNTEAFF	TGTGCCTGGAACCTCCTGGGGAACACTGAAGCTTTCTTT	TRBJ1-1	TRBV30	.	.
CASSSGTGRRTNEKLFF	TGTGCCAGCAGCTCGGGGACAGGGAGAAGAACTAATGAAAAACTGTTTTTT	TRBJ1-4	TRBV5-5	TRBD1	.
CASSLVAGGYEQYF	TGTGCCAGCAGCTTAGTAGCGGGGGGGTACGAGCAGTACTTC	TRBJ2-7	TRBV7-2	TRBD2	few
CASSYTDTQYF	TGTGCCAGCAGCTACACAGATACGCAGTATTTT	TRBJ2-3	TRBV2	.	.
CASGSGLAGGYEQFF	TGTGCTAGTGGTTCTGGACTAGCGGGGGGGTATGAGCAGTTCTTC	TRBJ2-1	TRBV12-5	TRBD2	.
CASSIGVQYEQYF	TGTGCCAGTAGTATAGGGGTTCAATACGAGCAGTACTTC	TRBJ2-7	TRBV19	.	.
CASSFSRSSPDTQYF	TGCGCCAGCAGCTTCTCGAGATCCTCCCCAGATACGCAGTATTTT	TRBJ2-3	TRBV5-1	.	.
CATSRLGPGETQYF	TGTGCCACCAGCAGATTGGGCCCTGGGGAGACCCAGTACTTC	TRBJ2-5	TRBV15	.	.
CASSPNSGTSGYTF	TGTGCCAGCTCGCCGAATTCCGGGACATCCGGCTACACCTTC	TRBJ1-2	TRBV18	.	.
CASSPHTGELFF	TGTGCCAGCAGCCCTCACACCGGGGAGCTGTTTTTT	TRBJ2-2	TRBV14	.	few
CASSTGGAAYEQYF	TGTGCCAGCAGCACCGGAGGGGCAGCATACGAGCAGTACTTC	TRBJ2-7	TRBV9	.	.
CASSSGADYGYTF	TGTGCCAGCAGCTCTGGAGCGGACTATGGCTACACCTTC	TRBJ1-2	TRBV7-9	.	.
CAWSHMGQGTDTQYF	TGTGCCTGGAGTCACATGGGACAGGGGACAGATACGCAGTATTTT	TRBJ2-3	TRBV30	TRBD1	.
CASSLSRGGSPLHF	TGTGCCAGTAGTCTTAGCAGGGGCGGGTCACCCCTCCACTTT	TRBJ1-6	TRBV19	.	.
CASSPSPIYF	TGTGCCAGCAGCCCCTCTCCCATATATTTT	TRBJ1-3	TRBV5-4	.	few
CASSSGYDANQPQHF	TGTGCCAGCAGCTCGGGATATGACGCCAATCAGCCCCAGCATTTT	TRBJ1-5	TRBV5-8	.	.